The 25 T cell receptor beta chains below were found in one sample sequenced in a study of blood T cell repertoires in COVID-19. The assay was immunoSEQ multiplex PCR, and TCRdb's table has in-frame clones only and misses some. The sample yields about 59,000 clones, roughly 91% seen once. The sample comprised peripheral blood. Receptors were obtained from a human donor in a cohort sampled during active COVID-19.

The genes are TRBV19 and TRBJ1-5; 8 bases map to TRBD1. With V trimmed by 5 bases and J by 1 base, 4 bases remained unmatched. Germline V CDR1 and CDR2: LNHDA, SQIVND (reference sequence). The CDR3 totals 15 residues. CDR3 region: CASSVNRGSNQPQHF. The CDR3 DNA sequence: TGTGCCAGTAGTGTTAACAGGGGGAGCAATCAGCCCCAGCATTTT.

The genes are TRBV6-6 and TRBJ2-1; 12 positions match TRBD2. Trimming cost V 7 bases and J 7 bases; bases outside gene matches: 8. Looked up from germline, CDR1 is MNHNY and CDR2 is SVGAGI (reference sequence). CDR3 length equals 15 residues. CDR3 sequence (DNA): TGTGCCAGCACCTTCTCCGGGACTAGCGGGAATGAGCAGTTCTTC. Translation gives CASTFSGTSGNEQFF.

This chain joins TRBV19 and TRBJ1-4, with TRBD1 as a possible D gene (5 bases). The CDR3 sequence is 12 residues long. Germline V CDR1 and CDR2: LNHDA, SQIVND (reference sequence). Trimming left V 10 bases short and J 4 bases short, with 10 bases between. In DNA, the CDR3 is TGTGCCACGACAGCCTATAATGAAAAACTGTTTTTT. Translation gives CATTAYNEKLFF.

The chain carries TRBV19 and TRBJ1-1; 8 positions match TRBD1. J was trimmed by 8 bases and V by 5 bases; bases with no gene match: 7. The CDR3 consists of 13 residues. Germline V gene sequence: CDR1 LNHDA, CDR2 SQIVND (reference sequence). The CDR3 DNA is TGTGCCAGTAGTCGGACAGGGCCATACGAAGCTTTCTTT. Its protein product is CASSRTGPYEAFF.

This clone was seen ten or more times. The chain uses TRBV7-9 and TRBJ2-1; 9 bases map to TRBD2. The CDR3 contains 15 residues. With 3 bases clipped from V and 8 bases from J, the junction kept 8 bases outside the gene matches. Per germline, CDR1 SEHNR and CDR2 FQNEAQ (reference sequence). In nucleotides, the CDR3 is TGTGCCAGCAGCTTTAGCGGGGGTAATGGCGATGAGCAGTTCTTC. Protein: CASSFSGGNGDEQFF.

CDR3 sequence: CASSRSRVQETQYF. The DNA of the CDR3 is TGTGCCAGCAGTCGATCTCGCGTCCAAGAGACCCAGTACTTC. V gene TRBV28 combines with J gene TRBJ2-5; D not resolved. V was cut by 5 bases and J by 1 base, with 11 bases left in between. Per the germline V gene, CDR1 is MDHEN and CDR2 is SYDVKM. The CDR3 spans 14 residues. Variable domain in full (rest from reference TRBV28 and TRBJ2-5): DVKVTQSSRYLVKRTGEKVFLECVQDMDHENMFWYRQDPGLGLRLIYFSYDVKMKEKGDIPEGYSVSREKKERFSLILESASTNQTSMYLCASSRSRVQETQYFGPGTRLLVL.

The gene calls are TRBV30 and TRBJ2-3; 12 nucleotides match TRBD2. The germline V gene encodes CDR1 GTSNPN and CDR2 SVGIG (reference sequence). Trimming cost V 2 bases and J 6 bases; bases outside gene matches: 6. CDR3 size: 15 residues. In DNA, the CDR3 is TGTGCCTGGAGTAGGGCTAGCGGGAGGGCGGATACGCAGTATTTT. It codes for CAWSRASGRADTQYF.

V gene TRBV7-9 combines with J gene TRBJ2-1; tentative D call: TRBD1 (7 bases). Germline values: CDR1 SEHNR, CDR2 FQNEAQ (reference sequence). The CDR3 is made up of 15 amino acids. V was shortened by 5 bases and J by 4 bases, with 15 bases between the two germline ends. The CDR3 protein is CASSRGQGGYNEQFF. The CDR3, as DNA: TGTGCCAGCAGCCGCGGCCAGGGGGGTTACAATGAGCAGTTCTTC.

This chain connects TRBV19 to TRBJ1-2; 8 bases are shared with TRBD1. CDR3 length: 15 residues. The trim removed 9 bases at V and 2 bases at J, leaving 11 bases unmatched. The germline V gene encodes CDR1 LNHDA and CDR2 SQIVND (reference sequence). CDR3: CASTEPRGRNYGYTF. The CDR3 DNA is TGTGCCAGCACTGAGCCCAGGGGGCGAAACTATGGCTACACCTTC.

The genes are TRBV14 and TRBJ1-6; 7 nucleotides match TRBD1. This CDR3 comprises 15 residues. CDR1 is SGHDN, CDR2 FVKESK, per germline. Trimming at V came to 2 bases and at J to 10 bases, leaving 8 bases not matched to a gene. Written as DNA, the CDR3 is TGTGCCAGCAGCCAATGGACAGGAATCGTCTCACCCCTCCACTTT. Translation gives CASSQWTGIVSPLHF.

The J gene is TRBJ2-5, the V gene TRBV7-2, with D unclear. CDR3 length equals 13 residues. Germline CDR1 and CDR2: SGHTA and FQGNSA. V was clipped by 2 bases and J by 0 bases, with 4 bases between them. CDR3 in amino acids: CASSLSYQETQYF. In DNA, the CDR3 is TGTGCCAGCAGCTTAAGCTACCAAGAGACCCAGTACTTC.

This chain uses TRBV7-2 with TRBJ1-2; D call uncertain. V was trimmed by 5 bases and J by 4 bases, leaving 20 bases between them. The V gene's germline CDR1 is SGHTA and CDR2 FQGNSA. CDR3 length: 16 residues. The CDR3 region has the DNA TGTGCCAGCAGCATGGGAGAATCTGTCGTCGGCTATGGCTACACCTTC. Protein product: CASSMGESVVGYGYTF. The complete variable domain, with remaining parts taken from reference TRBV7-2 and TRBJ1-2, reads GAGVSQSPSNKVTEKGKDVELRCDPISGHTALYWYRQSLGQGLEFLIYFQGNSAPDKSGLPSDRFSAERTGGSVSTLTIQRTQQEDSAVYLCASSMGESVVGYGYTFGSGTRLTVV.

The chain links TRBV6-1 to TRBJ1-5, with 7 bases aligning to TRBD1. Per the germline V gene, CDR1 is MNHNS and CDR2 is SASEGT. The CDR3 consists of 16 residues. Trimming cost V 2 bases and J 4 bases; bases outside gene matches: 8. CDR3 in DNA: TGTGCCAGCAGTGAACCGCGCCGGACAGGAAATCAGCCCCAGCATTTT. The encoded protein is CASSEPRRTGNQPQHF.

This clone was detected only once. This chain connects TRBV4-3 to TRBJ2-7; 10 bases fit TRBD1. Losses at the gene ends were 3 bases for V and 6 bases for J; bases not matched to a gene: 8. CDR3 size: 15 residues. Germline CDR1 and CDR2: LGHNA and YSLEER. The CDR3 is CASSHSGQGVGEQYF. In nucleotides, the CDR3 is TGCGCCAGCAGCCATTCCGGACAGGGGGTGGGCGAGCAGTACTTC.

The chain joins TRBV28 to TRBJ1-5; D not certain. This CDR3 region has 11 residues. Germline V gene lookup returns CDR1 MDHEN and CDR2 SYDVKM. Trimming left V 5 bases short and J 9 bases short, with 8 bases between. The CDR3 nucleotides read TGTGCCAGCAGTGGGCTGATGCCCCAGCATTTT. Its translation: CASSGLMPQHF.

As regards this clone: The junction differs from germline at one of its ends, possibly a read error. The rearrangement joins TRBV7-7 to TRBJ2-3; 9 bases are a match to TRBD2. CDR1 is SSHAT, CDR2 FNYEAQ, per germline (reference sequence). There are 14 residues in the CDR3. CDR3 sequence reads: CASSPSGVGDTQYF. CDR3 sequence (DNA): TGTGCTAGCAGCCCTAGCGGGGTGGGAGATACGCAGTATTTT.

J is TRBJ2-7 and V is TRBV11-2, with D possibly being TRBD2 (5 bases). Trimming took off 2 bases at V and 2 bases at J, with 16 bases between the two ends. CDR1 and CDR2 (germline): SGHAT, FQNNGV. This CDR3 has 16 residues. This CDR3 reads CASSLMIRGYTYEQYF. CDR3 DNA: TGTGCCAGCAGCTTAATGATACGGGGATACACCTACGAGCAGTACTTC. Complete variable domain (other parts from reference TRBV11-2 and TRBJ2-7): EAGVAQSPRYKIIEKRQSVAFWCNPISGHATLYWYQQILGQGPKLLIQFQNNGVVDDSQLPKDRFSAERLKGVDSTLKIQPAKLEDSAVYLCASSLMIRGYTYEQYFGPGTRLTVT.

As DNA, the CDR3 is TGTGCCAGCACCTACCCCTATAGCAATCAGCCCCAGCATTTT. Its translation: CASTYPYSNQPQHF. The chain uses TRBV6-6 and TRBJ1-5; D is uncertain. CDR3 length: 14 residues. The V gene's germline CDR1 is MNHNY and CDR2 SVGAGI (reference sequence). The V end was cut by 7 bases, the J end by 0 bases, with 10 bases between.

This clone turned up a few times. The chain is built from TRBV11-2 and TRBJ1-2; D is unclear. Trimming left V 3 bases short and J 4 bases short, with 6 bases between. The CDR3 runs to 12 residues. The germline CDR1 and CDR2 sequences are SGHAT and FQNNGV. CDR3 bases: TGTGCCAGCAGCTTCAGTGGCTATGGCTACACCTTC. Residues: CASSFSGYGYTF.

The chain couples TRBV5-1 to TRBJ2-5; D is uncertain. The CDR3 is 12 amino acids. The V gene lost 1 base and the J gene lost 1 base, with 2 bases spanning the gap. From germline, CDR1 is SGHRS and CDR2 YFSETQ. CDR3 in amino acids: CASSLRQETQYF. The CDR3 DNA sequence: TGCGCCAGCAGCTTGCGCCAAGAGACCCAGTACTTC.

The V gene is TRBV6-5, the J gene TRBJ2-7; 7 bases are shared with TRBD1. The germline gives CDR1 MNHEY, CDR2 SVGAGI. This CDR3 has 14 amino acids. V lost 6 bases to trimming and J lost 2 bases; unmatched junction nucleotides: 7. The CDR3 reads CASSPGTVTYEQYF. Written as DNA, the CDR3 is TGTGCCAGCAGCCCCGGGACAGTGACCTACGAGCAGTACTTC.

The chain couples TRBV5-1 to TRBJ2-3, with 11 bases that match TRBD1. V trimming: 4 bases; J trimming: 4 bases; junction bases outside the gene matches: 8. Looked up from germline, CDR1 is SGHRS and CDR2 is YFSETQ. This CDR3 has 16 amino acids. The CDR3 here is CASSPRTGGVADTQYF. In nucleotides, the CDR3 is TGCGCCAGCAGCCCCAGGACAGGGGGCGTCGCAGATACGCAGTATTTT.

This clone was detected only once. The chain's CDR3 is CASSSLGAIDTQYF. The DNA of the CDR3 is TGTGCCAGCAGCTCCCTGGGGGCCATAGATACGCAGTATTTT. V usage is TRBV5-6 and J usage is TRBJ2-3; tentatively, D is TRBD1 (6 bases). CDR1 is SGHDT, CDR2 YYEEEE, per germline. The CDR3 runs to 14 residues. V was cut by 3 bases and J by 5 bases, with 13 bases left in between.

V usage is TRBV6-6 and J usage is TRBJ1-4, with a tentative D call TRBD1 (5 bases). V dropped 6 bases and J dropped 3 bases, with 8 bases sitting between them. From germline, CDR1 is MNHNY and CDR2 SVGAGI (reference sequence). The CDR3 covers 13 residues. This CDR3 is CASSGGANEKLFF. DNA for the CDR3: TGTGCCAGCAGCGGGGGGGCTAATGAAAAACTGTTTTTT.

V gene TRBV29-1 combines with J gene TRBJ1-2, with D unresolved. CDR3 length: 13 amino acids. V lost 6 bases and J lost 6, with 17 bases in between. Germline V gene sequence: CDR1 SQVTM, CDR2 ANQGSEA. CDR3 nucleotides: TGCAGCGTGAGGAGGCGGCTTAGCGATGGCTACACCTTC. The encoded protein is CSVRRRLSDGYTF.